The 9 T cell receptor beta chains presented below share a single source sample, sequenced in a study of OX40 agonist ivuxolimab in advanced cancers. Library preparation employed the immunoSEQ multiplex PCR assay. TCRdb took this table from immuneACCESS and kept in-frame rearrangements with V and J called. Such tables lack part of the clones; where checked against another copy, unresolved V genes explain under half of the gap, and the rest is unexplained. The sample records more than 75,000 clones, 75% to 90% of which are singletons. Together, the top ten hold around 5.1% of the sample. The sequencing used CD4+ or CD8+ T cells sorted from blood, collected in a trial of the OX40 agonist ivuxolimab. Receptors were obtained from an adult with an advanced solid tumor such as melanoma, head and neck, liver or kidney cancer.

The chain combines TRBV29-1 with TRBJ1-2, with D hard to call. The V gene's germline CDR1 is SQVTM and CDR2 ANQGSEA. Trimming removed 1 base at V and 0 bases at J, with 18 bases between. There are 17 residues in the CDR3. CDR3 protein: CSVEGTFTGVANYGYTF. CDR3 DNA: TGCAGCGTTGAAGGCACTTTCACCGGGGTAGCTAACTATGGCTACACCTTC.

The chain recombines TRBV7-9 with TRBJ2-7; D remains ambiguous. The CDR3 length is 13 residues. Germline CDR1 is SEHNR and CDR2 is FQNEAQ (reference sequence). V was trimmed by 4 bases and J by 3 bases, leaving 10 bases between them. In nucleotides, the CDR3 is TGTGCCAGCAGCTCCCCCTACATCTACGAGCAGTACTTC. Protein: CASSSPYIYEQYF.

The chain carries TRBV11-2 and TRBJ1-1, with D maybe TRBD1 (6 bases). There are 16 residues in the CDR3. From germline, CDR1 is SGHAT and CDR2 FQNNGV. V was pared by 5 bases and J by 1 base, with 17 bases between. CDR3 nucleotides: TGTGCCAGCAGCCCCACCGGGGGGGCGCGGAACACTGAAGCTTTCTTT. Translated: CASSPTGGARNTEAFF.

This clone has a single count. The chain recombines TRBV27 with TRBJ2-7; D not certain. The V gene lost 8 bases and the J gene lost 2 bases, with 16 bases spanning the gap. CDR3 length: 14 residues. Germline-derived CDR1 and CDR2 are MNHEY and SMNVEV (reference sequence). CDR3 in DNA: TGTGCCAGCTCTGAGAGAGAAGGGACCTACGAGCAGTACTTC. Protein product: CASSEREGTYEQYF.

Here the CDR3 reads CASSVERGGNTEAFF. The DNA of the CDR3 is TGTGCCAGCAGCGTAGAGAGGGGCGGGAACACTGAAGCTTTCTTT. This sequence joins TRBV9 and TRBJ1-1, with TRBD1 as a possible D gene (5 bases). CDR3 length: 15 amino acids. The V and J ends lost 0 bases and 1 base respectively, with 10 bases between them. Germline assignment: CDR1 SGDLS and CDR2 YYNGEE. Filled out from reference TRBV9 and TRBJ1-1, the complete variable domain reads DSGVTQTPKHLITATGQRVTLRCSPRSGDLSVYWYQQSLDQGLQFLIQYYNGEERAKGNILERFSAQQFPDLHSELNLSSLELGDSALYFCASSVERGGNTEAFFGQGTRLTVV.

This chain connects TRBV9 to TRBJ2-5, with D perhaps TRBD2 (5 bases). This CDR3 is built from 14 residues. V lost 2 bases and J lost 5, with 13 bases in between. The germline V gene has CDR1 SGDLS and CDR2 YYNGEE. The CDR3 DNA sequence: TGTGCCAGCAGCGTCTCCGGGAATGGGGAGACCCAGTACTTC. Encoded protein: CASSVSGNGETQYF.

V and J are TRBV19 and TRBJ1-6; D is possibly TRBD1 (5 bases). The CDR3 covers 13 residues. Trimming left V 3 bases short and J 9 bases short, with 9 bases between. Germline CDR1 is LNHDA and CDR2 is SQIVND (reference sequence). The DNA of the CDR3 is TGTGCCAGTAGTATCGGGGGTTCTTCACCCCTCCACTTT. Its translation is CASSIGGSSPLHF.

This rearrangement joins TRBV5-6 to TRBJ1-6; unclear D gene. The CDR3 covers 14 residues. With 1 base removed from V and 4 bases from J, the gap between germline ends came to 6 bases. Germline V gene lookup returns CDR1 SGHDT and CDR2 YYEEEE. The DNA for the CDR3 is TGTGCCAGCAGCTTGCACGGGTATAATTCACCCCTCCACTTT. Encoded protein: CASSLHGYNSPLHF.

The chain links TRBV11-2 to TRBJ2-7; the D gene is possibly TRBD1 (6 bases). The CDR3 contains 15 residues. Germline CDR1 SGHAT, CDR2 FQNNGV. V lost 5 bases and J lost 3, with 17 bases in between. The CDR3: CASSHLRDIIYEQYF. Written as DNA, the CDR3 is TGTGCCAGCAGCCATCTACGGGACATCATCTACGAGCAGTACTTC.